The 6 T cell receptor beta chains below come from one sample, sequenced in a study of T cells after yellow fever vaccination. TCRdb re-analysed the 5' RACE reads in MiXCR, keeping a single row per CDR3 protein. This sample yields 300,000 or so distinct CDR3 sequences, of which 6.8% are seen a single time; 18% belongs to the top ten. The material was PBMCs, obtained roughly seven weeks after the first yellow fever vaccination. The receptors shown here come from a man younger than 35 who received the YFV17D yellow fever vaccine.

In this sample, this clonotype turned up many times. The chain recombines TRBV5-1 with TRBJ2-2; D not resolved. Trimming took 4 bases from V and 6 from J, leaving 4 bases between them. Germline V gives CDR1 SGHRS, CDR2 YFSETQ. CDR3 size: 11 residues. The CDR3 DNA is TGCGCCAGCAGCCGGTCCGGGGAGCTGTTTTTT. Protein product: CASSRSGELFF.

The sample holds a few counts of this clonotype. The V and J genes are TRBV7-2 and TRBJ2-7; weak D call: TRBD1 (6 bases). From germline, CDR1 is SGHTA and CDR2 FQGNSA. V lost 1 base and J 4 bases, leaving 14 bases between the germline ends. This CDR3 spans 15 amino acids. CDR3 DNA: TGTGCCAGCAGCTTAGTCCGTTGGACAGAATACGAGCAGTACTTC. Its translation: CASSLVRWTEYEQYF.

This clonotype was seen a few times. The rearrangement uses TRBV21-1 and TRBJ1-2; the table's D call of TRBD1 was not tested on the DNA. TRBV21-1 is a pseudogene. This CDR3 contains 15 residues. CDR3 DNA sequence: TGTGCCAGCAGCAACAGCAGACAGGGGAGGCATGGCTACACCTTC. Its protein product is CASSNSRQGRHGYTF.

This clonotype was seen only a few times. J is TRBJ1-5 and V is TRBV12-3 or TRBV12-4; D is unclear. This CDR3 region has 15 residues. V shed 2 bases and J shed 3 bases, with 11 bases lying between them. This CDR3 reads CASSLFGQNNQPQHF. DNA for the CDR3: TGTGCCAGCAGTTTATTTGGGCAGAACAATCAGCCCCAGCATTTT.

This clonotype was detected many times. The rearrangement joins TRBV20-1 to TRBJ1-4, with D tentatively TRBD1 (5 bases). CDR3 length: 13 amino acids. The germline V gene encodes CDR1 DFQATT and CDR2 SNEGSKA (reference sequence). Between the trimmed V and J ends, which lost 1 base and 3 bases, there was a span of 6 bases. For the CDR3, the DNA is TGCAGTGCTAGAGGGGGCCCTAATGAAAAACTGTTTTTT. Translation gives CSARGGPNEKLFF.

The genes are TRBV4-1 and TRBJ2-1, with 11 positions matching TRBD2. Germline V gives CDR1 MGHRA, CDR2 YSYEKL. Losses at the gene ends were 6 bases for V and 3 bases for J; bases not matched to a gene: 4. The CDR3 is 15 amino acids. CDR3 bases: TGCGCCAGCAGGCGTAGCGGGGGGGGCTACAATGAGCAGTTCTTC. Encoded protein: CASRRSGGGYNEQFF.